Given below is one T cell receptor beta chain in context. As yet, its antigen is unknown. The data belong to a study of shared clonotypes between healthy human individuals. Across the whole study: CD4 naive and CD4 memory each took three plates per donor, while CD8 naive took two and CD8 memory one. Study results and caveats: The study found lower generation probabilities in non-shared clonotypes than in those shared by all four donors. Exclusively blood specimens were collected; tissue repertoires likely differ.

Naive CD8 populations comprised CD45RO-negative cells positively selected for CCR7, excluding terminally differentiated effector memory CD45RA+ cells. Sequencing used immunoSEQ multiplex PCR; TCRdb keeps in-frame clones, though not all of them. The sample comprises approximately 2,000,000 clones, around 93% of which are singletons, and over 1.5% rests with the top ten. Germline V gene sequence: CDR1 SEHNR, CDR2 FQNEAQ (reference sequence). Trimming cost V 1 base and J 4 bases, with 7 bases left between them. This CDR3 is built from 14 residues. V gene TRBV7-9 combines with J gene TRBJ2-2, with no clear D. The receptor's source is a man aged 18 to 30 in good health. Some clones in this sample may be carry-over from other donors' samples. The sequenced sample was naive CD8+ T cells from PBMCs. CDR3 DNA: TGTGCCAGCAGCTTAGGTTTGGCCACCGGGGAGCTGTTTTTT. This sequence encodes CASSLGLATGELFF.